The rows below give T cell receptor beta chains drawn from one sample of a study of shared clonotypes between healthy human individuals. The repertoire was sequenced with immunoSEQ multiplex PCR; TCRdb's copy has only in-frame clones and lacks some. The repertoire holds under 850,000 clones, with approximately 72% as singletons. Sequencing used memory CD4+ T cells sorted from blood. These receptors all come from a woman younger than 45 in good health. The CDR3 runs from the conserved cysteine through the conserved F or W.

>TRBV28|TRBJ2-7
CASSLSLSGFSYEQYF
>TRBV27|TRBJ2-7
CASSLAGPRTYEQYF
>TRBV6-5|TRBJ2-1
CASSLAGESHEQFF
>TRBV5-1|TRBJ2-1
CASSLSAGGLNEQFF
>TRBV4-1|TRBJ2-1
CASSRQSGSSYNEQFF
>TRBV11-1|TRBJ2-5
CASRLRGGLAGVGETQYF
>TRBV28|TRBJ2-1
CASSQGQGALDEQFF
>TRBV19|TRBJ2-7
CASSIAGVADYEQYF
>TRBV7-9|TRBJ2-2
CASSLGGGIDTGELFF
>TRBV10-1|TRBJ2-1
CASSESGQALTEQFF
>TRBV28|TRBJ2-7
CASGTGIYEQYF
>TRBV5-1|TRBJ2-7
CASSSTGQFGEQYF
>TRBV6-1|TRBJ2-7
CASSDPGTGGYEQYF
>TRBV28|TRBJ2-7
CASSFGGRAHEQYF
>TRBV19|TRBJ1-1
CASKGQGLATEAFF
>TRBV6-6|TRBJ1-4
CASSYSTRVNEKLFF
>TRBV4-1|TRBJ2-2
CASSPLPGTSGSYGELFF
>TRBV5-1|TRBJ2-7
CASSWGRSSYEQYF